The T cell receptor beta chain described here comes from a study of control samples from healthy donors and cancer patients. The CDR3 is made up of 15 amino acids. J was trimmed by 5 bases and V by 6 bases; bases with no gene match: 12. The germline CDR1 and CDR2 sequences are KGHSH and LQKENI. This table comes from immunoSEQ multiplex PCR, and its TCRdb copy is limited to in-frame clones, with some not included. The sample holds approximately 150,000 clones, 88% seen once. The chain carries TRBV18 and TRBJ1-1, with 7 bases identical to TRBD1. Sequenced material: blood. The clonotype was recovered from a man younger than 30 in good health. This CDR3 reads CASSQSLQGGTEAFF. The CDR3 nucleotides are TGTGCCAGCTCTCAAAGTCTCCAGGGGGGGACTGAAGCTTTCTTT.